The present entry profiles one T cell receptor beta chain with its context. This table comes from immunoSEQ multiplex PCR, and its TCRdb copy is limited to in-frame clones, with some not included. The table has some 80,000 clones, around 83% seen once. The data derive from a study of blood T cell repertoires in COVID-19. About the research overall: PBMCs, B-cell-depleted T cells, or T cells provided the cDNA or gDNA that made up the material.

The CDR3 sequence is 13 residues long. CDR1 MNHNY and CDR2 SVGAGI come from the germline V gene (reference sequence). V lost 6 bases to trimming and J lost 7 bases; unmatched junction nucleotides: 6. This chain uses TRBV6-6 with TRBJ1-5, with 7 nucleotides matching TRBD1. This receptor was taken from a human donor in a cohort sampled during active COVID-19. The sample consisted of peripheral blood. CDR3 sequence reads: CASSPTGPQPQHF. The CDR3 DNA reads TGTGCCAGCAGCCCGACAGGGCCGCAGCCCCAGCATTTT.